Below are 2 T cell receptor beta chains sequenced from a single sample in a study of OX40 agonist ivuxolimab in advanced cancers. Profiling relied on immunoSEQ multiplex PCR, and the TCRdb table lists in-frame clones only, not all of them. This sample has about 100,000 clones, with roughly nine tenths found just once. Sample: CD4+ or CD8+ T cells sorted from blood, taken in a trial of the OX40 agonist ivuxolimab. Receptor source: an adult with an advanced solid tumor such as melanoma, head and neck, liver or kidney cancer.

This sequence joins TRBV7-9 and TRBJ1-2; tentative D call: TRBD1 (5 bases). The CDR3 has 13 amino acids. Trimming took 5 bases from V and 8 from J, leaving 15 bases between them. Germline V gives CDR1 SEHNR, CDR2 FQNEAQ (reference sequence). CDR3 residues: CASSMDIAYGYTF. Here the CDR3 DNA reads TGTGCCAGCAGCATGGACATAGCCTACGGCTACACCTTC. The whole variable domain, remainder taken from reference TRBV7-9 and TRBJ1-2, is DTGVSQNPRHKITKRGQNVTFRCDPISEHNRLYWYRQTLGQGPEFLTYFQNEAQLEKSRLLSDRFSAERPKGSFSTLEIQRTEQGDSAMYLCASSMDIAYGYTFGSGTRLTVV.

This clone has only a few counts. V usage is TRBV7-2 and J usage is TRBJ2-1, with 9 bases identical to TRBD1. V lost 5 bases, J lost 6 bases, and 11 bases stayed unmatched. The CDR3 is made up of 16 amino acids. Germline lookup yields CDR1 SGHTA and CDR2 FQGNSA. This CDR3 is CASSRGQGRLVNEQFF. The CDR3 DNA is TGTGCCAGCAGCCGAGGACAGGGGAGGCTGGTCAATGAGCAGTTCTTC.